This TCR beta chain originates from a study of blood T cells in healthy people across ages. Across the study: Roughly one uniquely barcoded beta molecule per two T cells was captured.

Isolation yielded PBMCs, at least 6.5 million per sample, in every case. Alongside a J-beta primer mix, a sample-barcoded 5' primer served in a second PCR lasting roughly 6 to 11 cycles. A template-switch adaptor that had 12 random nucleotides put a tag on each cDNA molecule. One entry per CDR3 protein results from TCRdb running MiXCR on the 5' RACE reads. The table shows under 1,000,000 distinct CDR3 sequences, with 35% to 40% occurring only once. CDR3 length: 16 residues. The V end was cut by 0 bases, the J end by 12 bases, with 20 bases between. The germline gives CDR1 LGHNA, CDR2 YSLEER. The sequencing input was blood. The chain recombines TRBV4-3 with TRBJ1-4, with D unresolved. The clonotype comes from a man younger than 30 in good health. CDR3 protein: CASSQDPRHNNGELFF. The DNA of the CDR3 is TGCGCCAGCAGCCAAGACCCCCGACACAACAACGGAGAACTGTTTTTT.